Each of the 30 T cell receptor beta chains below was sequenced from the same sample in a study of T cell responses to AZD1222 COVID-19 vaccine. The table came from immunoSEQ multiplex PCR; TCRdb's copy has only in-frame clones and leaves some out. The sample has about 110,000 clones; around 83% are singletons. The material was peripheral blood, obtained on day 0 of AZD1222 vaccination. These receptors all stem from an adult in good health.

This chain connects TRBV30 to TRBJ1-4, with D hard to call. Germline V gives CDR1 GTSNPN, CDR2 SVGIG (reference sequence). This CDR3 spans 17 amino acids. The V gene lost 1 base and the J gene lost 0 bases, with 15 bases spanning the gap. The CDR3 is CAWSDPIGLATNEKLFF. DNA for the CDR3: TGTGCCTGGAGTGATCCCATCGGGCTTGCAACTAATGAAAAACTGTTTTTT.

CDR3 in amino acids: CASSQDLGAGDNSPLHF. CDR3 in DNA: TGTGCCAGCAGCCAAGATTTAGGGGCAGGGGATAATTCACCCCTCCACTTT. The rearrangement joins TRBV3-1 (or the pseudogene TRBV3-2) to TRBJ1-6; D is possibly TRBD1 (6 bases). The germline V gene has CDR1 LGHDT and CDR2 YNNKEL (reference sequence). The V and J ends lost 0 bases and 5 bases respectively, with 14 bases between them. The CDR3 is 17 residues long.

This clone was seen a single time. This chain uses TRBV19 with TRBJ1-1; 7 bases are shared with TRBD1. This CDR3 contains 17 residues. Trimming at V came to 7 bases and at J to 0 bases, leaving 14 bases not matched to a gene. Germline V gene lookup returns CDR1 LNHDA and CDR2 SQIVND (reference sequence). The CDR3 loop is CASTPGTRGGMNTEAFF. For the CDR3, the DNA is TGTGCCAGTACCCCCGGGACTAGAGGGGGCATGAACACTGAAGCTTTCTTT.

This chain links TRBV7-2 with TRBJ2-1; tentatively, D is TRBD2 (6 bases). Trimming took 4 bases from V and 4 from J, leaving 14 bases between them. In germline, CDR1 is SGHTA, CDR2 FQGNSA. The CDR3 sequence is 15 residues long. The DNA of the CDR3 is TGTGCCAGCAGCTCAAGGGTGGGGGGTTACAATGAGCAGTTCTTC. Its translation is CASSSRVGGYNEQFF.

The V and J genes are TRBV6-5 and TRBJ2-5; perhaps TRBD2 as D (6 bases). There are 14 residues in the CDR3. From germline, CDR1 is MNHEY and CDR2 SVGAGI. Trimming took off 2 bases at V and 2 bases at J, with 9 bases between the two ends. The CDR3 is CASSYPGLQETQYF. The CDR3 DNA follows: TGTGCCAGCAGTTACCCGGGACTTCAAGAGACCCAGTACTTC.

This clone was found once. This rearrangement joins TRBV14 to TRBJ2-1, with D unclear. Germline V lookup: CDR1 SGHDN, CDR2 FVKESK. Trimming took 2 bases from V and 7 from J, leaving 15 bases between them. The CDR3 extends over 15 amino acids. The CDR3 here is CASSQSGLRWNEQFF. As DNA, the CDR3 is TGTGCCAGCAGCCAATCAGGCCTGAGGTGGAATGAGCAGTTCTTC. Complete variable domain (other parts from reference TRBV14 and TRBJ2-1): EAGVTQFPSHSVIEKGQTVTLRCDPISGHDNLYWYRRVMGKEIKFLLHFVKESKQDESGMPNNRFLAERTGGTYSTLKVQPAELEDSGVYFCASSQSGLRWNEQFFGPGTRLTVL.

V is TRBV4-2 and J is TRBJ1-5; weak D call: TRBD1 (6 bases). CDR1 and CDR2 from the germline V gene are LGHNA and YNFKEQ. Deletions cut 1 base from V and 2 bases from J, with 15 bases between. The length of the CDR3 is 17 residues. The CDR3 DNA reads TGTGCCAGCAGCCAAGGGGGGGGGCTCTTTCGCAATCAGCCCCAGCATTTT. Encoded protein: CASSQGGGLFRNQPQHF.

The chain couples TRBV20-1 to TRBJ2-7; D perhaps matches TRBD2 (6 bases). Deletions cut 6 bases from V and 6 bases from J, with 9 bases between. CDR1 DFQATT and CDR2 SNEGSKA come from the germline V gene (reference sequence). The CDR3 is 10 amino acids. The CDR3 protein is CSAWRVEQYF. Here the CDR3 DNA reads TGCAGTGCATGGAGGGTCGAGCAGTACTTC.

Concerning this clone: The same CDR3 arises from other DNA sequences in this sample as well. The gene calls are TRBV5-1 and TRBJ1-5; D perhaps matches TRBD1 (5 bases). This CDR3 contains 15 residues. Trimming stripped 0 bases from V and 4 bases from J, with 11 bases between. Germline CDR1 reads SGHRS; CDR2 reads YFSETQ. CDR3 nucleotides: TGCGCCAGCAGCTTGGGAGGACAACCTAATCAGCCCCAGCATTTT. It yields the protein CASSLGGQPNQPQHF.

The gene calls are TRBV29-1 and TRBJ2-5, with a tentative D call TRBD1 (7 bases). CDR1 is SQVTM, CDR2 ANQGSEA, per germline. The CDR3 spans 12 residues. The V end lost 4 bases, the J end lost 5 bases, and 11 bases lay between the germline ends. The CDR3 sequence: CSVAPGGETQYF. Here the CDR3 DNA reads TGCAGCGTTGCGCCAGGGGGGGAGACCCAGTACTTC.

This clone was seen only a few times. V usage is TRBV19 and J usage is TRBJ1-5, with D maybe TRBD1 (5 bases). Trimming left V 5 bases short and J 2 bases short, with 10 bases between. The germline V gene has CDR1 LNHDA and CDR2 SQIVND (reference sequence). The CDR3 is 14 residues long. This CDR3 is CASSPAGGNQPQHF. CDR3 nucleotide sequence: TGTGCCAGTAGTCCCGCGGGGGGCAATCAGCCCCAGCATTTT.

The chain recombines TRBV3-1 (or the pseudogene TRBV3-2) with TRBJ1-2, with D unresolved. The CDR3 is made up of 15 amino acids. Germline V gene lookup returns CDR1 LGHDT and CDR2 YNNKEL (reference sequence). V lost 1 base, J lost 2 bases, and 11 bases lay in between. The CDR3 loop is CASSQAWTGNYGYTF. Here the CDR3 DNA reads TGTGCCAGCAGCCAAGCCTGGACGGGCAACTATGGCTACACCTTC.

V is TRBV29-1 and J is TRBJ2-1; the D call may be TRBD1 or TRBD2 (5 bases each). V gave up 7 bases and J gave up 4 bases, with 17 bases separating them. CDR1 and CDR2 (germline): SQVTM, ANQGSEA. The CDR3 loop spans 14 amino acids. CDR3 bases: TGCAGCGCACGCACAGGAGGTGGTTACAATGAGCAGTTCTTC. Amino acids: CSARTGGGYNEQFF.

The V gene is TRBV10-3, the J gene TRBJ1-4, with 7 bases fitting TRBD1. The germline V gene has CDR1 ENHRY and CDR2 SYGVKD. CDR3 size: 15 residues. J was trimmed by 2 bases and V by 1 base; bases with no gene match: 1. This chain's CDR3 is CAISEWGQTNEKLFF. DNA of the CDR3: TGTGCCATCAGTGAGTGGGGACAGACTAATGAAAAACTGTTTTTT.

This chain links TRBV5-4 with TRBJ1-6, with D possibly matching TRBD1 (6 bases). Per germline, CDR1 SGHNT and CDR2 YYREEE (reference sequence). This CDR3 spans 15 amino acids. V was cut by 2 bases and J by 5 bases, with 11 bases left in between. Here the CDR3 DNA reads TGTGCCAGCAGCTTCCGGGACACTAATAATTCACCCCTCCACTTT. This translates into CASSFRDTNNSPLHF.

The V gene is TRBV4-1, the J gene TRBJ1-2; the D gene is possibly TRBD1 (6 bases). The germline V and J ends were trimmed by 1 base and 4 bases, with 28 bases remaining between them. This CDR3 spans 20 amino acids. Germline loops: CDR1 MGHRA, CDR2 YSYEKL. The CDR3 DNA reads TGCGCCAGCAGCCAAGGCGGGCCGGGGGCCACCTCCCTCCATAGCTATGGCTACACCTTC. Translated: CASSQGGPGATSLHSYGYTF.

This chain links TRBV7-9 with TRBJ2-7, with D possibly being TRBD1 (6 bases). CDR1 SEHNR and CDR2 FQNEAQ come from the germline V gene (reference sequence). The CDR3 is 16 amino acids. Trimming pared 5 bases from V and 0 bases from J, leaving 17 bases between. The CDR3 bases are TGTGCCAGCAGCCCAAGTCTCCGGACAGCCTCCTACGAGCAGTACTTC. Its translation is CASSPSLRTASYEQYF.

This clone was found once. V is TRBV24-1 and J is TRBJ2-7, with 9 bases matching TRBD1. The length of the CDR3 is 14 residues. CDR1 is KGHDR and CDR2 is SFDVKD in the germline V gene. V shed 3 bases and J 3 bases; nucleotides not matched to a gene: 2. The CDR3 DNA is TGTGCCACCAGTGATCCGGGACAGGGCTACGAGCAGTACTTC. Translation gives CATSDPGQGYEQYF.

This chain connects TRBV7-2 to TRBJ2-1, with TRBD2 matching over 8 bases. CDR1 SGHTA and CDR2 FQGNSA come from the germline V gene. Trimming cost V 3 bases and J 3 bases; bases outside gene matches: 4. The CDR3 is made up of 15 amino acids. Here the CDR3 DNA reads TGTGCCAGCAGCTTTTTCCGGGGGGGCTACAATGAGCAGTTCTTC. As protein: CASSFFRGGYNEQFF.

This clone has just one count. The V call is TRBV7-2, the J call TRBJ1-2; tentative D call: TRBD1 (6 bases). There are 15 residues in the CDR3. Germline CDR1 is SGHTA and CDR2 is FQGNSA. V was clipped by 5 bases and J by 6 bases, with 19 bases between them. The CDR3 loop is CASSLRAGAVNGYTF. CDR3 DNA: TGTGCCAGCAGCCTAAGGGCGGGGGCGGTTAATGGCTACACCTTC.

V and J are TRBV12-2 and TRBJ2-7; the D call TRBD1 from the table was never checked on the DNA. TRBV12-2 is tagged as a pseudogene. This CDR3 contains 13 residues. The CDR3 coding sequence is TGTGCAAGTCGCTTAGTTTCGGCAGGTGAGCAGTACTTC. Protein sequence: CASRLVSAGEQYF.

The V gene is TRBV5-1, the J gene TRBJ1-2; no definite D call. The V end was cut by 0 bases, the J end by 8 bases, with 17 bases between. The germline CDR1 and CDR2 sequences are SGHRS and YFSETQ. The CDR3 is made up of 15 amino acids. CDR3 nucleotides: TGCGCCAGCAGCTTGGCCAATGGGGTGGAAGGCGGCTACACCTTC. It codes for CASSLANGVEGGYTF.

This clone appeared once. The V call is TRBV6-5, the J call TRBJ2-7; 8 positions agree with TRBD1. V lost 6 bases to trimming and J lost 5 bases; unmatched junction nucleotides: 3. The CDR3 covers 12 residues. CDR1 is MNHEY and CDR2 is SVGAGI in the germline V gene. The CDR3 here is CASRSTGDEQYF. CDR3 sequence (DNA): TGTGCCAGCAGATCGACAGGGGACGAGCAGTACTTC.

The chain has TRBV14 and TRBJ1-4; D unclear. There are 11 residues in the CDR3. The germline V gene encodes CDR1 SGHDN and CDR2 FVKESK. V lost 5 bases and J 8 bases, leaving 6 bases between the germline ends. The DNA for the CDR3 is TGTGCCAGCAGCGTGAGGGAAAAACTGTTTTTT. It translates to CASSVREKLFF.

The J gene is TRBJ2-7, the V gene TRBV2; TRBD1 aligns across 7 bases. Trimming at V came to 7 bases and at J to 2 bases, leaving 8 bases not matched to a gene. CDR3 length: 14 amino acids. CDR1 is SNHLY and CDR2 is FYNNEI in the germline V gene. The CDR3 loop is CASTRDRDPYEQYF. The CDR3 DNA reads TGTGCCAGCACCCGAGACAGGGATCCCTACGAGCAGTACTTC.

This chain connects TRBV7-6 to TRBJ2-6; 7 nucleotides line up with TRBD1. This CDR3 comprises 15 residues. Losses at the gene ends were 4 bases for V and 3 bases for J; bases not matched to a gene: 3. Germline V lookup: CDR1 SGHVS, CDR2 FNYEAQ. This chain's CDR3 is CASSSTGVGANVLTF. The CDR3 DNA is TGTGCCAGCAGCTCAACAGGGGTTGGGGCCAACGTCCTGACTTTC.

V is TRBV6-2 or TRBV6-3 and J is TRBJ2-5, with D perhaps TRBD1 (6 bases). The CDR3 totals 15 residues. Trimming stripped 2 bases from V and 2 bases from J, with 12 bases between. Germline-derived CDR1 and CDR2 are MNHEY and SVGEGT. In nucleotides, the CDR3 is TGTGCCAGCAGTTACACACAGGGCTGGCAAGAGACCCAGTACTTC. This gives the protein CASSYTQGWQETQYF.

This CDR3 reads CAWTSTKKETQYF. The DNA for the CDR3 is TGTGCCTGGACTAGCACGAAGAAAGAGACCCAGTACTTC. The chain links TRBV30 to TRBJ2-5, with a possible D match to TRBD2 (5 bases). The germline V gene encodes CDR1 GTSNPN and CDR2 SVGIG (reference sequence). The CDR3 sequence is 13 residues long. Trimming pared 4 bases from V and 3 bases from J, leaving 12 bases between. The complete variable domain, with remaining parts taken from reference TRBV30 and TRBJ2-5, reads SQTIHQWPATLVQPVGSPLSLECTVEGTSNPNLYWYRQAAGRGLQLLFYSVGIGQISSEVPQNLSASRPQDRQFILSSKKLLLSDSGFYLCAWTSTKKETQYFGPGTRLLVL.

This clone was seen only once. The CDR3 loop reads CASSQVVGTANEKLFF. DNA for the CDR3: TGTGCCAGCAGCCAAGTGGTCGGGACGGCTAATGAAAAACTGTTTTTT. The rearrangement links TRBV3-1 (or the pseudogene TRBV3-2) to TRBJ1-4, with a tentative D call TRBD1 (5 bases). The CDR3 has 16 residues. The V gene lost 1 base and the J gene lost 3 bases, with 12 bases spanning the gap. Germline lookup yields CDR1 LGHDT and CDR2 YNNKEL (reference sequence).

The CDR3: CASSHQTGEETQYF. CDR3 nucleotide sequence: TGTGCCAGCAGCCACCAAACAGGGGAGGAGACCCAGTACTTC. The rearrangement joins TRBV5-4 to TRBJ2-5, with 7 bases fitting TRBD1. The germline CDR1 and CDR2 sequences are SGHNT and YYREEE (reference sequence). The CDR3 sequence is 14 residues long. Trimming at V came to 4 bases and at J to 5 bases, leaving 8 bases not matched to a gene.